The 16 T cell receptor beta chains listed next were all sequenced from one sample in a study of CD8+CD57+ T cells in acquired aplastic anemia. Genomic DNA served as template for TCR beta VDJ and CDR3 profiling. TCRdb itself ran the reads through MiXCR, one entry per CDR3 protein. In the table there are 50,000 to 70,000 distinct CDR3 sequences, around 55% of which are singletons. The sample was sorted CD4+, CD8+, or CD8+CD57+ T cells (not recorded which) from PBMCs. Receptors were obtained from a human donor in good health, serving as a control.

At least ten counts were recorded for this clonotype. The chain carries TRBV24-1 and TRBJ2-1; 11 bases are shared with TRBD2. The germline CDR1 and CDR2 sequences are KGHDR and SFDVKD. V gave up 5 bases and J gave up 5 bases; unmatched junction bases: 13. This CDR3 contains 18 residues. CDR3 region: CATSGTSGSRSEHNEQFF. In DNA form, the CDR3 reads TGTGCCACCAGTGGTACTAGCGGGAGCAGATCGGAACACAATGAGCAGTTCTTC.

The chain uses TRBV7-6 and TRBJ1-1; D call uncertain. The germline V gene encodes CDR1 SGHVS and CDR2 FNYEAQ. Trimming pared 1 base from V and 0 bases from J, leaving 15 bases between. CDR3 length equals 17 residues. DNA for the CDR3: TGTGCCAGCAGCTTAGAAAGGCCCAAAGCAATGAACACTGAAGCTTTCTTT. It yields the protein CASSLERPKAMNTEAFF.

This clonotype was recorded many times. The gene calls are TRBV20-1 and TRBJ2-2, with 8 bases lining up with TRBD1. V was pared by 6 bases and J by 1 base, with 7 bases of the junction left unmatched. Germline V gives CDR1 DFQATT, CDR2 SNEGSKA (reference sequence). The CDR3 spans 15 residues. DNA of the CDR3: TGCAGTGCCGACACCGGGACAGGGAACACCGGGGAGCTGTTTTTT. As protein: CSADTGTGNTGELFF.

The chain couples TRBV29-1 to TRBJ1-4; D gene unclear. From germline, CDR1 is SQVTM and CDR2 ANQGSEA. The CDR3 contains 11 residues. V was shortened by 4 bases and J by 2 bases, with 2 bases between the two germline ends. The CDR3 reads CSVGTNEKLFF. The CDR3 nucleotides read TGCAGCGTTGGGACTAATGAAAAACTGTTTTTT.

On this clonotype: The conserved closing phenylalanine or tryptophan is absent in this CDR3, likely reflecting a read error. The DNA is omitted, as the CDR3 cannot be located on it reliably, and the CDR3 follows TCRdb's listing. The chain combines TRBV15 with TRBJ2-6. The length of the CDR3 is 8 amino acids, counting both ends. Germline V gene data show CDR1 as LNHNV and CDR2 as YYDKDF (reference sequence). Here the CDR3 reads CATSRDSS.

This chain joins TRBV10-3 and TRBJ1-6, with D uncertain. The V end was cut by 3 bases, the J end by 3 bases, with 3 bases between. Germline V gene data show CDR1 as ENHRY and CDR2 as SYGVKD. CDR3 length: 13 amino acids. The CDR3: CAISDSYNSPLHF. In DNA form, the CDR3 reads TGTGCCATCAGTGACAGCTATAATTCACCCCTCCACTTT.

This clonotype came up once. The chain has TRBV2 and TRBJ2-7; 8 nucleotides align to TRBD1. CDR3 length: 12 amino acids. CDR1 is SNHLY, CDR2 FYNNEI, per germline. The V gene end was trimmed by 6 bases and the J gene end by 5 bases; junction bases not matched to a gene: 3. The CDR3 is CASSRTGHEQYF. Here the CDR3 DNA reads TGTGCCAGCAGCCGGACAGGGCACGAGCAGTACTTC.

This clonotype was observed at least ten times. The CDR3 bases are TGTGCCAGCAGACGATTGGACAGGGCGGACGAGCAGTACTTC. This translates into CASRRLDRADEQYF. This chain links TRBV11-1 with TRBJ2-7; TRBD1 agrees at 8 bases. After removal of 6 bases from V and 5 bases from J, the junction contained 9 bases not matched to a gene. The CDR3 spans 14 residues. Germline assignment: CDR1 SGHAT and CDR2 FQDESV (reference sequence).

This chain joins TRBV24-1 and TRBJ2-1; D is unclear. CDR3 length: 14 amino acids. CDR1 is KGHDR, CDR2 SFDVKD, per germline. V was pared by 4 bases and J by 10 bases, with 16 bases between. The CDR3 region has the DNA TGTGCCACCAGTGACCCAACCCGTCTGACCGAGCAGTTCTTC. Its protein is CATSDPTRLTEQFF.

This chain joins TRBV7-2 and TRBJ1-1; TRBD1 matches 8 bases. CDR1 and CDR2 (germline): SGHTA, FQGNSA. CDR3 length: 14 residues. V was pared by 5 bases and J by 4 bases, with 6 bases of the junction left unmatched. CDR3 DNA sequence: TGTGCCAGCAGCAGTGACAGGGGATCCACTGAAGCTTTCTTT. Its protein product is CASSSDRGSTEAFF.

This rearrangement joins TRBV19 to TRBJ2-5, with D possibly TRBD1 on 5 matching bases. V shed 5 bases and J shed 5 bases, with 15 bases lying between them. The CDR3 runs 14 residues. Germline loops: CDR1 LNHDA, CDR2 SQIVND (reference sequence). The CDR3 nucleotides read TGTGCCAGTAGTCCCTTTCAGGGAAGGGAGACCCAGTACTTC. The encoded protein is CASSPFQGRETQYF.

The chain couples TRBV29-1 to TRBJ2-7, with 8 bases aligning to TRBD1. There are 12 residues in the CDR3. The germline V gene has CDR1 SQVTM and CDR2 ANQGSEA. The J segment lost 2 bases and the V segment lost 5 bases, leaving 2 bases of the junction unmatched. In DNA, the CDR3 is TGCAGCGTTTACAGGGGGACCTACGAGCAGTACTTC. Its translation: CSVYRGTYEQYF.

J is TRBJ2-3 and V is TRBV15, with D possibly TRBD1 on 5 matching bases. With 8 bases removed from V and 8 bases from J, the gap between germline ends came to 11 bases. CDR1 is LNHNV, CDR2 YYDKDF, per germline (reference sequence). This CDR3 contains 11 residues. The CDR3 DNA sequence: TGTGCCACCGGGGCGAGAACTACGCAGTATTTT. It codes for CATGARTTQYF. The full variable domain, with the rest looked up from reference TRBV15 and TRBJ2-3, is DAMVIQNPRYQVTQFGKPVTLSCSQTLNHNVMYWYQQKSSQAPKLLFHYYDKDFNNEADTPDNFQSRRPNTSFCFLDIRSPGLGDTAMYLCATGARTTQYFGPGTRLTVL.

This clonotype was recorded at least ten times. V and J are TRBV5-1 and TRBJ2-5, with D tentatively TRBD1 or TRBD2 (6 bases each). Trimming stripped 4 bases from V and 1 base from J, with 14 bases between. Germline V gives CDR1 SGHRS, CDR2 YFSETQ. This CDR3 comprises 15 residues. CDR3 sequence: CASSNGGGLQETQYF. CDR3 DNA: TGCGCCAGCAGCAACGGGGGCGGACTCCAAGAGACCCAGTACTTC.

The chain employs TRBV7-9 and TRBJ1-6; possibly TRBD1 for D (5 bases). Germline CDR1 reads SEHNR; CDR2 reads FQNEAQ (reference sequence). Trimming stripped 11 bases from V and 9 bases from J, with 17 bases between. The CDR3 has 13 residues. CDR3 region: CAGARASPSPLHF. DNA of the CDR3: TGTGCCGGGGCTAGGGCTTCCCCTTCACCCCTCCACTTT. Full variable domain (outside the CDR3, taken from reference TRBV7-9 and TRBJ1-6): DTGVSQNPRHKITKRGQNVTFRCDPISEHNRLYWYRQTLGQGPEFLTYFQNEAQLEKSRLLSDRFSAERPKGSFSTLEIQRTEQGDSAMYLCAGARASPSPLHFGNGTRLTVT.

This clonotype was seen many times. This chain uses TRBV15 with TRBJ2-6; D is possibly TRBD2 (6 bases). CDR1 is LNHNV, CDR2 YYDKDF, per germline (reference sequence). CDR3 length: 18 amino acids. The V end was cut by 3 bases, the J end by 8 bases, with 23 bases between. DNA of the CDR3: TGTGCCACCAGCAGGGGGGGTGTGGGGGACTCGGGGACCAACGTCCTGACTTTC. Translation: CATSRGGVGDSGTNVLTF.